This TCR beta chain was sequenced for a study of shared clonotypes between healthy human individuals. On the study more broadly: Each donor had three CD4 naive, three CD4 memory, two CD8 naive and one CD8 memory plate.

Cells designated naive CD8 were CD45RO-negative and were positively selected for CCR7, with terminally differentiated effector memory CD45RA+ cells excluded. In the sorted-subset replicate PCRs, 200 ng DNA, around 30,000 T cell genomes, was used. Data came from immunoSEQ multiplex PCR; TCRdb stores just in-frame clones and leaves some out. The table includes about 2 million clones, about 95% detected once. The V gene end was trimmed by 5 bases and the J gene end by 13 bases; junction bases not matched to a gene: 12. This CDR3 comprises 14 residues. Germline CDR1 is MNHEY and CDR2 is SVGAGI. The specimen was naive CD8+ T cells sorted from blood. The TCR was taken from a man aged 18-30 years in good health. V is TRBV6-5 and J is TRBJ2-5; 11 bases are a match to TRBD2. The DNA for the CDR3 is TGTGCCAGCAGTACGAGACTAGCGGGGACTTCTCTGTACTTC. This sequence encodes CASSTRLAGTSLYF.